This section outlines one T cell receptor (beta chain) sequence together with its context. The antigen this receptor binds is unknown. No base qualities exist here, and no much larger clone lies one base off it. The meaning of the sample's time point label: about 28 days (+/-7) after the second vaccine dose. Because spike-specific TCR depth and breadth did not differ between the two schedules, AZD1222 recipients who got a second dose at roughly 4 weeks were pooled with those who got a second dose at roughly 12 weeks. Samples from vaccinated people were obtained from the UK trials COV001 and COV002, which included a single-blind randomized controlled phase 2/3 trial of AZD1222 (ChAdOx1 nCoV-19) in healthy adults. For TCRbeta chain sequencing, PBMC samples were collected from trial participants at day 0 and at day 28 after the second dose. This entry is derived from a study of T cell responses to AZD1222 COVID-19 vaccine (dated by TCRdb to the early 2020s). Broadly, across the study: TCR sequencing was performed for more than 230 trial participants, of whom about 210 were given two doses of AZD1222 and approximately 25 were given two doses of MenACWY control vaccine. Enrollment into the trials was organized by age into subgroups of 18-55, 56-69 and 70-plus years, and those subgroups contained approximately 160, 26 and 62 TCR-sequenced participants, respectively.

V and J are truncated by 0 bases and 6 bases respectively, leaving an intervening sequence of 11 bases. From the cysteine up to the phenylalanine, the CDR3 has a length of 14 residues. Only the CDR3 region is kept as DNA, spanning 42 bases read in frame from base 1. In the germline V gene, CDR1 corresponds to KGHSH and CDR2 to LQKENI. The CDR3 regions of human TCRbeta chains were analyzed by immunosequencing. In the authors' own workflow: TCRs in the repertoires were matched against a reference library of SARS-CoV-2-specific TCRs that had been generated with the MIRA antigen-specificity platform. Breadth was defined as the fraction of unique TCRs that were SARS-CoV-2-associated, and depth was defined as the fraction of total T cells that were SARS-CoV-2-associated. Each spike-specific TCR was assigned to its reactive spike region and to a CD4 or CD8 class using the MIRA data. Log10-transformed breadth and depth values were compared by one-way ANOVA with Sidak's multiple comparisons tests. TCRdb took this table from immuneACCESS and kept in-frame rearrangements with V and J called. Such tables lack part of the clones; where checked against another copy, unresolved V genes explain under half of the gap, and the rest is unexplained. V, J and clone size are those of that table, while D and trimming were read from the DNA. Recorded for this sample are 90,000 to 150,000 clones; more than 85% of them occurred a single time. Around 3% of the sample comes from the top ten.

The research as a whole found: The vaccine-associated CD4 TCRs covered the entire spike protein, and the dominant responses fell in regions 160-218 and 743-854. No day 14 peak-response samples were available, so repertoires were characterized only after the peak T cell response. The 56-69-year group was small, and its depth increase did not reach significance, likely because of low power. Reportedly, close to half of the unique spike-specific TCRs recognized epitopes lying outside the regions that are mutated in the B.1.351 and B.1.1.7 variants. A significant rise in spike-specific TCR breadth and depth was observed after two AZD1222 doses relative to day 0 and relative to MenACWY recipients. Participants were mostly white British, with more females than males. The authors suggested clonal diversity may have been underestimated. Conclusions about previously exposed vaccinees are limited, since just five to seven AZD1222 recipients were seropositive for SARS-CoV-2 at baseline.

Rearrangement joined TRBV18 to TRBJ1-2; TRBD1 might be the D gene, on 6 matching bases. The TCR comes from an adult who received the AZD1222 COVID-19 vaccine. The material was peripheral blood, obtained 28 days after the second AZD1222 dose. The CDR3 has the sequence CASSPPSRGHGYTF. The bases are TGTGCCAGCTCACCACCTTCCAGGGGCCATGGCTACACCTTC.